The T cell receptor beta chain described here comes from a study of beta chain features in type 1 diabetes (dated by TCRdb to the late 2010s). Some background on the complete study: Patients and healthy donors did not differ in mean age, gender distribution, total cell number or subset yield. A total of some 100,000,000 sorted cells were examined across all samples, and a strong correlation was observed between cell number per subset and RNA yield. In the study, TCRB repertoires of sorted circulating CD4+ T cell subsets from recently diagnosed type 1 diabetes patients were compared with those of matched healthy donors. Regulatory and stem cell-like memory subsets were obtained from only 8 patients and about 8 healthy donors, while naive and central memory subsets were obtained from all 28 donors.

Paper-wide results and their limitations: At VDJ recombination sites, patients with type 1 diabetes made fewer insertions and deleted more nucleotides, a pattern implying thymic rearrangement abnormalities. Only small numbers of individuals were included in the HLA sub-analyses, which left unresolved whether HLA type had any influence on TCRB rearrangement. PCR might favor shorter templates, but patient and control samples were amplified and corrected together, so any skew would affect both groups equally. In all four CD4+ subsets, TCRB CDR3 length was moderately but significantly shorter in type 1 diabetes patients. The naive, central memory and regulatory TCRB repertoires appeared to resemble one another more closely among patients than among healthy donors. Sequencing cDNA rather than genomic DNA could over-represent highly expressing activated cells, although activation and CD3 levels did not differ between groups.

All of the isolated RNA was reverse transcribed with the High Capacity cDNA Reverse Transcription Kit, so expressed TCRB transcripts were sequenced. Naive, central memory and regulatory T cell samples underwent deep immunoSEQ sequencing, averaging around 3.9 million total reads per sample. After sorted cells were lysed in RLT buffer, RNA was extracted with DNase-treated RNeasy Micro or Mini kits, with the choice depending on cell number. Each cell subset was processed on its own to prevent cross-contamination, while patient and healthy donor samples were processed together. The immunoSEQ multiplex PCR was used to amplify TCRB sequences from cDNA, yielding 87-bp fragments that span the CDR3 region. Amplicons were sequenced on the Illumina HiSeq platform. The authors' pipeline ran thus. PCR bias was corrected computationally using synthetic template baselines, and reads within Hamming distance 2 were collapsed, with unmergeable singletons discarded. Reads were aligned against IMGT to assign V, D and J genes, CDR3 length and insertions or deletions at six rearrangement sites. Within each subset, clonotype counts were normalized to sorted cell number, and only after that were true diversity and Gini coefficients computed with the tcR R package. The overlap coefficient, calculated on TCRB nucleotide sequences, was used to measure repertoire sharing. The table was pulled from immuneACCESS by TCRdb, which kept in-frame rearrangements only. Such tables lose some clones; where checked, under half of the loss comes from unresolved V genes, and the rest has no known cause. V and J calls and clone size come straight from that table; D and trimming were deduced from the DNA. Here the sample has about 140,000 clones; approximately 9.8% occur a single time. The ten largest account for about 0.6% of the sample.

From each donor, a single peripheral blood sample of 90 to 150 mL on average was drawn into heparinised tubes. Using a panel that included CD45RO, CCR7, CD25, CD127, CD95 and CD27, naive, central memory, regulatory and stem cell-like memory CD4+ T cells were sorted on a BD FACSAria II. All sorted populations exceeded 95% purity. Right away, PBMCs were isolated by Lymphoprep density gradient centrifugation and were stained directly, with no culture step. To minimize batch effects, samples were stained and sorted in pairs, one healthy donor with one patient per experiment. This clone was observed a few times. Which antigen it targets is not known. The record has no base qualities; no much larger clone is one base away. From the germline V gene (reference sequence), CDR1 is GTSNPN and CDR2 is SVGIG. The trim is 1 base for V and 8 bases for J, with a gap of 14 bases between the germline ends. Inclusive of the bounding cysteine and phenylalanine, the CDR3 is 13 residues long. Of all the DNA, just the CDR3 is kept, 39 bases in frame from base 1.

Recombination joined TRBV30 with TRBJ1-2, with no D gene named confidently. This TCR came from a middle-aged woman in good health. The source material was central memory CD4+ T cells from blood. CDR3 protein: CAWSESGQKGYTF. The bases read TGTGCCTGGAGTGAGTCTGGGCAGAAGGGCTACACCTTC.